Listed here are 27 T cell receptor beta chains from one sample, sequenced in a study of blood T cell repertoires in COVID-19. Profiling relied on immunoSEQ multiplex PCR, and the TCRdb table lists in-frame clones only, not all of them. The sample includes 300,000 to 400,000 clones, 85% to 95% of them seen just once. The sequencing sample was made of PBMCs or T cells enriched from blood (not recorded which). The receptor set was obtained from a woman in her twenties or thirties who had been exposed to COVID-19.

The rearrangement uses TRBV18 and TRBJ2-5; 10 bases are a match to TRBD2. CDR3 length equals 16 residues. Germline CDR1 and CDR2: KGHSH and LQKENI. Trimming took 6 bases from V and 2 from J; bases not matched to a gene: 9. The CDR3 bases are TGTGCCAGCTCCCGGCGTTCAGCGGGGGGGCAAGAGACCCAGTACTTC. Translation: CASSRRSAGGQETQYF. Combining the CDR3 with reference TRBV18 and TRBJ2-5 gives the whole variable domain NAGVMQNPRHLVRRRGQEARLRCSPMKGHSHVYWYRQLPEEGLKFMVYLQKENIIDESGMPKERFSAEFPKEGPSILRIQQVVRGDSAAYFCASSRRSAGGQETQYFGPGTRLLVL.

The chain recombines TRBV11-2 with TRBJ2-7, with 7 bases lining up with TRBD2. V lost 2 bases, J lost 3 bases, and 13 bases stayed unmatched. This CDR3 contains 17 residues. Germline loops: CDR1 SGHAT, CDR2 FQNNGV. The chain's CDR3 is CASSLSAGHERSYEQYF. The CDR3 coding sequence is TGTGCCAGCAGCTTATCAGCGGGGCATGAGCGTAGCTACGAGCAGTACTTC. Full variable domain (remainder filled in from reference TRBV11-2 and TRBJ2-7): EAGVAQSPRYKIIEKRQSVAFWCNPISGHATLYWYQQILGQGPKLLIQFQNNGVVDDSQLPKDRFSAERLKGVDSTLKIQPAKLEDSAVYLCASSLSAGHERSYEQYFGPGTRLTVT.

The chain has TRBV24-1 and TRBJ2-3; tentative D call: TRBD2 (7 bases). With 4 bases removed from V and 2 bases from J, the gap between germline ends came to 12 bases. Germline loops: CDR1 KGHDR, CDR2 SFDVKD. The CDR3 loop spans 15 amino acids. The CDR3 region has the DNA TGTGCCACCAGTGACCGCCGGGGGGCCACAGATACGCAGTATTTT. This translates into CATSDRRGATDTQYF.

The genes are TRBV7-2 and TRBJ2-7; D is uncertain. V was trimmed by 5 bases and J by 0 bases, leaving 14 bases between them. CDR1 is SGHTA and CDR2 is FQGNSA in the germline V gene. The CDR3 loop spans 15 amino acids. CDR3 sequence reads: CASSPRQRRSYEQYF. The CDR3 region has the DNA TGTGCCAGCAGCCCCCGCCAGAGGCGCTCCTACGAGCAGTACTTC. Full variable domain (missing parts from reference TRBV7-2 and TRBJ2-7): GAGVSQSPSNKVTEKGKDVELRCDPISGHTALYWYRQSLGQGLEFLIYFQGNSAPDKSGLPSDRFSAERTGGSVSTLTIQRTQQEDSAVYLCASSPRQRRSYEQYFGPGTRLTVT.

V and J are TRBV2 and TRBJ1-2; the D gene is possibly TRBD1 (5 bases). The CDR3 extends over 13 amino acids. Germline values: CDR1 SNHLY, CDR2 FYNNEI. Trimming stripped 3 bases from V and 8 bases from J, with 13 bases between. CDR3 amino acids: CASSEGGRRGYTF. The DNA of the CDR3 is TGTGCCAGCAGTGAGGGGGGGAGAAGGGGCTACACCTTC.

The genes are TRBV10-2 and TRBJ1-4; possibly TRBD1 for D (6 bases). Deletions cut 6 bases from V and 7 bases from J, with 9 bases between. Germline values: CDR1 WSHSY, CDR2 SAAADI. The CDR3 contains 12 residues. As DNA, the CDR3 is TGCGCCAGCAGCAGGGGTAGTGAAAAACTGTTTTTT. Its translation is CASSRGSEKLFF.

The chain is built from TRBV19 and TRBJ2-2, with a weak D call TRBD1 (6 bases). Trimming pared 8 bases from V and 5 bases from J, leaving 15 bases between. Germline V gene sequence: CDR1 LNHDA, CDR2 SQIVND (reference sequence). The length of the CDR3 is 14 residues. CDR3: CASLRGRGTGELFF. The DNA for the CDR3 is TGTGCCAGTCTGAGGGGGAGAGGAACCGGGGAGCTGTTTTTT.

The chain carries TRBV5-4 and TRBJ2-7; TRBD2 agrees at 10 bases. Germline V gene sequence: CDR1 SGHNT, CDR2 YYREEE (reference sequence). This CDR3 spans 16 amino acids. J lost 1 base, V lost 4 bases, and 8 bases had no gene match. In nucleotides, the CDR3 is TGTGCCAGCAGCCTAAGTCGGACTAGCGGTTCCTACGAGCAGTACTTC. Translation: CASSLSRTSGSYEQYF.

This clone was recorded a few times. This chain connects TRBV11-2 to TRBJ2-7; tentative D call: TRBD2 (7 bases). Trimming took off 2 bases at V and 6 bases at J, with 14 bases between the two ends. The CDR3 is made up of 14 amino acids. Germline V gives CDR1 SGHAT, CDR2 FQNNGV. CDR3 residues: CASSLTREGGEQYF. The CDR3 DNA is TGTGCCAGCAGCTTAACCAGGGAGGGGGGCGAGCAGTACTTC. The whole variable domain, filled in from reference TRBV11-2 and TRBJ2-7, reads EAGVAQSPRYKIIEKRQSVAFWCNPISGHATLYWYQQILGQGPKLLIQFQNNGVVDDSQLPKDRFSAERLKGVDSTLKIQPAKLEDSAVYLCASSLTREGGEQYFGPGTRLTVT.

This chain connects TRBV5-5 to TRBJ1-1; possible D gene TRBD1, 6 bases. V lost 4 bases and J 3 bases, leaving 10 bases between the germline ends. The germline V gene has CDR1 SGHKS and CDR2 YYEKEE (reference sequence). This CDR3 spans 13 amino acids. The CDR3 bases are TGTGCCAGCAGCCCGGACAGCGACACTGAAGCTTTCTTT. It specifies CASSPDSDTEAFF.

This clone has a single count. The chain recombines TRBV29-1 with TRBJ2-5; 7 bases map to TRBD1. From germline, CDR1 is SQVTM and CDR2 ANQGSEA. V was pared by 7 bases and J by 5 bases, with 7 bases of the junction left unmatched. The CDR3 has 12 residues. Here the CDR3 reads CSATGAPETQYF. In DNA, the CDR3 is TGCAGCGCCACAGGGGCCCCGGAGACCCAGTACTTC. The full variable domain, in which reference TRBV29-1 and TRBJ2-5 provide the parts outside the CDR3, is SAVISQKPSRDICQRGTSLTIQCQVDSQVTMMFWYRQQPGQSLTLIATANQGSEATYESGFVIDKFPISRPNLTFSTLTVSNMSPEDSSIYLCSATGAPETQYFGPGTRLLVL.

The CDR3 DNA sequence: TGTGCCAGCAGTTCCCCGGCTCACAGGGGTTTCCGAAAACTGTTTTTT. Its translation is CASSSPAHRGFRKLFF. This chain links TRBV6-4 with TRBJ1-4; TRBD1 aligns across 7 bases. CDR3 size: 16 residues. The V segment lost 5 bases and the J segment 10 bases; nucleotides outside the gene matches: 16. The germline gives CDR1 MRHNA, CDR2 SNTAGT.

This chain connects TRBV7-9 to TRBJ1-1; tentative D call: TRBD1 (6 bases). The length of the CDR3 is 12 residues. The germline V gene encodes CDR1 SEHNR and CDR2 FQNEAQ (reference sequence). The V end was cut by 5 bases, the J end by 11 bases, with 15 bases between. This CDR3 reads CASSRDTQGAFF. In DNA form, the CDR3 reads TGTGCCAGCAGCCGGGACACCCAGGGGGCTTTCTTT.

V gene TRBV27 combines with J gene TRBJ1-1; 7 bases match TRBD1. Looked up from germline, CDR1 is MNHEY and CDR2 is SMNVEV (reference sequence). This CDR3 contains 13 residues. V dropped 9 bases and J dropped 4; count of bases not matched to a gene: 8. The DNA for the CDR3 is TGTGCCAGAGAGACAGGGTTAGGCACTGAAGCTTTCTTT. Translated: CARETGLGTEAFF.

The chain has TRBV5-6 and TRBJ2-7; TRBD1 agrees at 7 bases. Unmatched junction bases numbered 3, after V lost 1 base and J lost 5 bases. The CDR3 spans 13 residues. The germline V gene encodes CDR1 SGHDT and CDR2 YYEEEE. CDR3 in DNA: TGTGCCAGCAGCTTGAACAGGGGACACGAGCAGTACTTC. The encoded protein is CASSLNRGHEQYF.

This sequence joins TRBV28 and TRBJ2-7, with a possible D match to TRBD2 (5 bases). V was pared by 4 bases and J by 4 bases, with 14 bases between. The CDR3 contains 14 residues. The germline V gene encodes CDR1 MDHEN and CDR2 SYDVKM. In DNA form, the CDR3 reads TGTGCCAGCAGTTCTGGCTTCTCGGGGTACGAGCAGTACTTC. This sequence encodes CASSSGFSGYEQYF.

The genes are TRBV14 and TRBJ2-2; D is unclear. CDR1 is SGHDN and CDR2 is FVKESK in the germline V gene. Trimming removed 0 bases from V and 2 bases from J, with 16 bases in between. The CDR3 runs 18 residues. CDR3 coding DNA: TGTGCCAGCAGCCAAGACATGAGGTTGACGGTCAACACCGGGGAGCTGTTTTTT. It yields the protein CASSQDMRLTVNTGELFF.

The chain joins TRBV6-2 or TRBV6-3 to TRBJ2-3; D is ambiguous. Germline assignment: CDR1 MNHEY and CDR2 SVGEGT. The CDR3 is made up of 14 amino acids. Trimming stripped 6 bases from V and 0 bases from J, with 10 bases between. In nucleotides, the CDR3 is TGTGCCAGCAGCTTACTTCTAAGCACAGATACGCAGTATTTT. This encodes CASSLLLSTDTQYF.

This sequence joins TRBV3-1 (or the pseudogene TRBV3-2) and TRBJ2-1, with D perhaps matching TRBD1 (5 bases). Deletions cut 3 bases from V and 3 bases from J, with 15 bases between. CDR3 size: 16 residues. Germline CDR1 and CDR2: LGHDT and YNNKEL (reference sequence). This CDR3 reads CASSHPYGAYYNEQFF. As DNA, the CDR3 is TGTGCCAGCAGCCATCCTTATGGGGCGTACTACAATGAGCAGTTCTTC.

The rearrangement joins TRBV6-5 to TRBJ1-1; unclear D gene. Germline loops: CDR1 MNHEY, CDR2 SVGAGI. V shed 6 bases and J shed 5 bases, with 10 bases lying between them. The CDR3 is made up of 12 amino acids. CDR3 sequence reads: CASSFSRTEAFF. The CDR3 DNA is TGTGCCAGCAGCTTCTCCAGGACTGAAGCTTTCTTT.

CDR3 loop: CASTDAGGYGYTF. CDR3 coding DNA: TGCGCCAGCACTGACGCAGGAGGGTATGGCTACACCTTC. The chain recombines TRBV5-1 with TRBJ1-2; no definite D call. The CDR3 length is 13 residues. V was cut by 6 bases and J by 5 bases, with 14 bases left in between. Germline CDR1 reads SGHRS; CDR2 reads YFSETQ.

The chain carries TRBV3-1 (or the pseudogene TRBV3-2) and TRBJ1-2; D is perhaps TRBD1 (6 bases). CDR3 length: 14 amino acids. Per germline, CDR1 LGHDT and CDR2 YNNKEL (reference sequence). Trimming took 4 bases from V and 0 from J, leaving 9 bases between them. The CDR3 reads CASSPGHANYGYTF. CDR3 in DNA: TGTGCCAGCAGCCCGGGACACGCTAACTATGGCTACACCTTC.

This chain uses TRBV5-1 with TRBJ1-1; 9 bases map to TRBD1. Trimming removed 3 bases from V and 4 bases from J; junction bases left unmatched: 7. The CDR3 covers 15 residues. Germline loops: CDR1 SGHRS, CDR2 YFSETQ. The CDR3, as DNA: TGCGCCAGCAGCTGGGACAGGGTCGGGAGCACTGAAGCTTTCTTT. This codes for CASSWDRVGSTEAFF.

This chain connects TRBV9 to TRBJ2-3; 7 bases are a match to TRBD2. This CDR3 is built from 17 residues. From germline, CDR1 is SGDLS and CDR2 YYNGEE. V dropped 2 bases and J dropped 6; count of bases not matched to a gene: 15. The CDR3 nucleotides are TGTGCCAGCAGCGTCCTACGGCAAGCGGGGTTGGGGGATACGCAGTATTTT. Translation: CASSVLRQAGLGDTQYF.

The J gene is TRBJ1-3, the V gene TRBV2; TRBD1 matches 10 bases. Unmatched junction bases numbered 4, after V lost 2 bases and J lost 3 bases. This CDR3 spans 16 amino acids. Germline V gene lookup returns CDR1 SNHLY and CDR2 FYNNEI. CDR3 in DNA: TGTGCCAGCAGTGAACGGACAGGGGGAAGTGGAAACACCATATATTTT. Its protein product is CASSERTGGSGNTIYF.

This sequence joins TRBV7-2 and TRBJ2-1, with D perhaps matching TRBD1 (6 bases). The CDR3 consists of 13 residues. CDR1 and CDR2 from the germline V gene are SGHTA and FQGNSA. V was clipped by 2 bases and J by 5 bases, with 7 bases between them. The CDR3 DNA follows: TGTGCCAGCAGCTTATGGACAGACAATGAGCAGTTCTTC. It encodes CASSLWTDNEQFF.

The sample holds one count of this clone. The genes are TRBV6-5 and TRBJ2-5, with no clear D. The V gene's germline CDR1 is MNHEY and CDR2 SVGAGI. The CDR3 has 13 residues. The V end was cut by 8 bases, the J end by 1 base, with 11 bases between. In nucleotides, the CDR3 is TGTGCCAGCGGCGTTAGCCCCCAAGAGACCCAGTACTTC. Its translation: CASGVSPQETQYF.